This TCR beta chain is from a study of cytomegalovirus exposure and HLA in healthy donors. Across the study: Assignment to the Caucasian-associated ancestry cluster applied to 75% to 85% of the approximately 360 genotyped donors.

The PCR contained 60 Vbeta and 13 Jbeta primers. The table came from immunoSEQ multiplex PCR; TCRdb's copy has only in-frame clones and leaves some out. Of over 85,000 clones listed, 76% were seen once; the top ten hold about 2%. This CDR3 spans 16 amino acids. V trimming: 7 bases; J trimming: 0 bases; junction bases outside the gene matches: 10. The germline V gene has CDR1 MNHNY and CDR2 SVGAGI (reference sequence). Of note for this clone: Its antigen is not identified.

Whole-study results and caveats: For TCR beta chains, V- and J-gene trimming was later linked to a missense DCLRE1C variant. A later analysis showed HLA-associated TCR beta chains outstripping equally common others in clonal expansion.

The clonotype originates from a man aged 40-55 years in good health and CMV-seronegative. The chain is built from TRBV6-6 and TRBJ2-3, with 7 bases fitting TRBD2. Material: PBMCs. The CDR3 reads CASTYMSGVSTDTQYF. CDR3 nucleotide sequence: TGTGCCAGCACCTATATGAGCGGGGTCAGCACAGATACGCAGTATTTT.